This T cell receptor (beta chain) was documented in a study of technical replicates of blood from a few donors. Profiling relied on immunoSEQ multiplex PCR, and the TCRdb table lists in-frame clones only, not all of them. The repertoire holds 80,000 to 100,000 clones, with about 95% as singletons. CDR1 ENHRY and CDR2 SYGVKD come from the germline V gene. Losses at the gene ends were 11 bases for V and 3 bases for J; bases not matched to a gene: 8. The CDR3 contains 13 residues. This rearrangement joins TRBV10-3 to TRBJ2-7; 9 bases are shared with TRBD1. The sample consisted of T cells isolated from PBMCs. This receptor was obtained from a human donor in good health. CDR3 nucleotide sequence: TGTGCCGTCCAGACAGGGGGACTCTACGAGCAGTACTTC. It specifies CAVQTGGLYEQYF.